This section outlines one T cell receptor (beta chain) sequence together with its context. This entry belongs to a study of blood T cell repertoires in COVID-19. Across the study: Samples taken during acute and convalescent COVID-19 were collected in the United States, Italy and Spain.

The CDR3 totals 15 residues. Between the trimmed V and J ends, which lost 1 base and 7 bases, there was a span of 14 bases. The V gene's germline CDR1 is MDHEN and CDR2 SYDVKM. Libraries were prepared by immunoSEQ multiplex PCR; TCRdb keeps only in-frame clonotypes and omits some of them. The sample includes 23,000 or so clones, more than 80% of them seen just once. The chain recombines TRBV28 with TRBJ2-1, with D possibly being TRBD2 (5 bases). This clonotype was obtained from a human donor in a cohort sampled during active COVID-19. Sequenced input: peripheral blood. DNA of the CDR3: TGTGCCAGCAGTTTATTCAATCTAGCTTCAAATGAGCAGTTCTTC. Translation gives CASSLFNLASNEQFF.